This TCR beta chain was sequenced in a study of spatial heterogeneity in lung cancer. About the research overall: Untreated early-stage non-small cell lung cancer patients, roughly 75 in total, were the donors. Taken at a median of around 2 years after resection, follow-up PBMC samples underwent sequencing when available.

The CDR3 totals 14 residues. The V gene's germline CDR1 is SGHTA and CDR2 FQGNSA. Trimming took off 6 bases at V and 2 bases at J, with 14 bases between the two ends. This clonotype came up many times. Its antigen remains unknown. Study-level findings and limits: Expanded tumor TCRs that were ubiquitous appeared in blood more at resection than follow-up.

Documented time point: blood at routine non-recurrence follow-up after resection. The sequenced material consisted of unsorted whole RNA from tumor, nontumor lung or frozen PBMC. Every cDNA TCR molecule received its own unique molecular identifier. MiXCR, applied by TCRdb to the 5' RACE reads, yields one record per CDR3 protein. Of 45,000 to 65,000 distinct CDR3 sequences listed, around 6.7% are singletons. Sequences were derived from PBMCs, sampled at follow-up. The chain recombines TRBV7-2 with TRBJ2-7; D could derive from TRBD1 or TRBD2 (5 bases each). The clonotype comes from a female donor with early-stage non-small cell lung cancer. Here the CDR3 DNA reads TGTGCCAGCAGGAACGGGGCTCGGACCTACGAGCAGTACTTC. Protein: CASRNGARTYEQYF.